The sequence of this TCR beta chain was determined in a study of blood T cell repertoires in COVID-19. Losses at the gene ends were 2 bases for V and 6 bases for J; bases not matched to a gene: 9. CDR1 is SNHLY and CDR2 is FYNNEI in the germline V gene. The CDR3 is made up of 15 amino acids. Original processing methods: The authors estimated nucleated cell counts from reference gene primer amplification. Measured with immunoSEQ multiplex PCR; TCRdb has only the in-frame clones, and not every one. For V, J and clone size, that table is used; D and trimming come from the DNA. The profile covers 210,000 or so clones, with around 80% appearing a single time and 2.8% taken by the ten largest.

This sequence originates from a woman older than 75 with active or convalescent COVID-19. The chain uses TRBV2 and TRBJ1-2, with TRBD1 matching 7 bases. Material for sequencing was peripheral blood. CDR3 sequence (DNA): TGTGCCAGCAGTGAAATGGTGAGGGGGCATGATGGCTACACCTTC. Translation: CASSEMVRGHDGYTF.